The sequence of this T cell receptor beta chain was determined in a study of CD8+ T cells in alopecia areata. The study, taken as a whole, reports: Among the cells sequenced in scalp samples are also the resident alphabeta T cells of normal skin. Links between baseline CD8+ expansion and response need larger treated cohorts. Affected lesional scalp, above all in alopecia totalis/universalis, was more clonal than normal scalp.

Sequencing templates came from extracted RNA that was reverse transcribed into cDNA. Generated by immunoSEQ multiplex PCR, the TCRdb table keeps only in-frame clones and is missing some. The sample consists of about 250,000 clones, around three fifths of them appearing once. Indicated treatment: oral pan-JAK inhibitor, 5-10 mg twice daily. In the case of this clone: No antigen is known for it.

Germline assignment: CDR1 SGHNT and CDR2 YYREEE (reference sequence). This CDR3 contains 17 residues. J was trimmed by 5 bases and V by 4 bases; bases with no gene match: 16. Sequenced here: CD4+ T cells sorted from blood, sampled around week 54, from a patient treated with tofacitinib. This chain connects TRBV5-4 to TRBJ1-1; TRBD1 matches 8 bases. The TCR sequence derives from a human donor with alopecia areata. CDR3 protein: CASSQGQGRASRTEAFF. CDR3 sequence (DNA): TGTGCCAGCAGCCAAGGACAGGGTAGGGCCTCGAGGACTGAAGCTTTCTTT. The whole variable domain, filled in from reference TRBV5-4 and TRBJ1-1, reads ETGVTQSPTHLIKTRGQQVTLRCSSQSGHNTVSWYQQALGQGPQFIFQYYREEENGRGNFPPRFSGLQFPNYSSELNVNALELDDSALYLCASSQGQGRASRTEAFFGQGTRLTVV.